This section outlines one T cell receptor (beta chain) sequence together with its context. The antigen it binds to is not known. There are no base qualities to consult, and no much larger clone falls within one base. The junction shows trimming of 0 bases on V and 5 bases on J, plus 7 bases between the germline ends. Looking up the germline V gene yields CDR1 MGHRA and CDR2 YSYEKL. Taken from cysteine to phenylalanine, the CDR3 has 13 residues. Of the read, only the CDR3 DNA is kept; its 39 bases are in frame from base 1. The donors were healthy, HIV-negative adults with no recently reported acute infections or vaccinations. Every donor was a Caucasian adult residing in Nashville, Tennessee, USA. Magnetic negative selection was used to enrich CD4+ T cells, after which naive cells were positively selected on CD45RA and the negative fraction became the memory subset. Blood was collected by leukapheresis, and PBMCs were isolated by Ficoll-Histopaque density gradient centrifugation and then cryopreserved in liquid nitrogen vapor phase. Analytical flow cytometry was used to check the purity and quantity of every magnetically sorted T cell population. Genomic DNA was isolated from every sorted fraction and measured by UV absorbance on a Nanodrop 2000c.

TCR CDR3 regions were amplified from genomic DNA by multiplex PCR using the deep immunoSEQ assay. Extracted genomic DNA from each cell subset was spread evenly across all wells of several immunoSEQ 96-well plates, with each plate serving as a replicate. Each replicate PCR for sorted subsets received approximately 200 ng genomic DNA, equal to 30,000 or so T cell genomes. Purified libraries were measured with a Qubit 3.0 fluorometer, size-checked on a Bioanalyzer 2100, and measured again with the KAPA Library Quantification kit. A separate single-read 150-cycle Illumina NextSeq 550 flow cell was used to sequence each immunoSEQ 96-well plate. On the study's bioinformatics: The immunoSEQ output contained only junctional sequences without quality scores, so filtering could not match that applied to full-length reads. Sequences were annotated with PyIR, a Python wrapper for IgBLAST v1.9, using IMGT germline references to assign V/J genes and CDR3. Reads with weak V/J assignments (E-value above 1e-6), missing CDR3, stop codons, out-of-frame junctions, or ambiguous translated residues were removed. A V3J clonotype was defined by an identical inferred V gene, J gene, and CDR3 amino acid sequence. Percentage overlap between repertoires was computed as shared unique clonotypes divided by the size of the smaller repertoire. Repertoire richness was assessed with RTK rarefaction, the Chao1 estimator, and Recon v2.1 estimates of unobserved clonotypes. Generation probabilities for all TCRbeta clonotypes obtained by the gDNA method from a few donors were computed using OLGA. Not all clones reach the TCRdb copy of this immuneACCESS table, which keeps in-frame sequences only. Checked studies attribute under half of the gap to unresolved V genes and leave the rest unexplained. V, J and clone size are those of that table, while D and trimming were read from the DNA. For this sample there are about 2.3 million clones; approximately 93% appear just once. The top ten clonotypes cover 0.39% of the sample.

The sample originates from a study of shared clonotypes between healthy human individuals (dated by TCRdb to 2020 to 2021). Describing the broader study: The cohort included a few men and two women between 18 and 49 years of age. For each donor, CD4 naive and CD4 memory were each given three plates, CD8 naive was given two plates, and CD8 memory was given one plate. Blood TCR repertoires of about five healthy adults were deeply sequenced to estimate repertoire size and the extent of clonotype sharing between individuals. To increase sequencing depth and limit assay-specific biases, TCR repertoire library preparation and sequencing were carried out by different laboratories using diverse techniques. Leukapheresis yielded between about 0.94 and 9.5 billion PBMCs per donor. What the authors observed across the whole study: Incomplete sequencing was indicated by rarefaction of sorted-subset datasets, despite the large sequencing depth. Higher generation probabilities were observed for clonotypes shared by all four sorted-subset donors than for non-shared clonotypes. Naive subsets generally had larger estimated clonotype richness than memory subsets did. The genetic and exposure-history diversity represented was limited by the small number of donors. Sampling was restricted to blood, and TCR repertoires in tissues likely differ from the TCR repertoires found in blood. Based on pairwise subsampling, the degree of clonotype sharing among donors was expected to be affected by sequencing depth. Sharing across a few donors was observed for about 4.8% of naive CD4, less than 4% of naive CD8, 2% to 2.5% of memory CD4, and around 0.4% of memory CD8 clonotypes.

The rearrangement joined TRBV4-1 to TRBJ1-1; the D gene remains uncertain. The sequence came from a man in his late teens or twenties in good health. Some clones in this sample may be carry-over from other donors' samples. Sequenced input: naive CD4+ T cells from PBMCs. According to the study, the label for this sample's cell subset or site signals: CD45RA+ positively selected. Here is the DNA: TGCGCCAGCAGCCAAGATGATTGGACTGAAGCTTTCTTT. It is translated as CASSQDDWTEAFF.